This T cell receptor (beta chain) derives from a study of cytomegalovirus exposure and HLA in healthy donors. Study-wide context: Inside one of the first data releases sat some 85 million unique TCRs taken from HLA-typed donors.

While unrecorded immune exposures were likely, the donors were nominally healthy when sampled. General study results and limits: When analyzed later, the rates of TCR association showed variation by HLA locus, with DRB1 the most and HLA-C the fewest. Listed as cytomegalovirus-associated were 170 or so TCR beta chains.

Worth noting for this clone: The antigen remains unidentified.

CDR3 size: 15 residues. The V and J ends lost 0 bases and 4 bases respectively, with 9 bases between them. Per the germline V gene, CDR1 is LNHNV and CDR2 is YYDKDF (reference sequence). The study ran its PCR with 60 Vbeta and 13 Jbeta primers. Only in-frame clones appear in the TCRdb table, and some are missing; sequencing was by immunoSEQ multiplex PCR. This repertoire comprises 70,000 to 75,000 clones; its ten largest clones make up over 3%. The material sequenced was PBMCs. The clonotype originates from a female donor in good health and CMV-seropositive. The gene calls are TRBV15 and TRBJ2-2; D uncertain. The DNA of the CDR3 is TGTGCCACCAGCAGAGATCTAGGCTTCACCGGGGAGCTGTTTTTT. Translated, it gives CATSRDLGFTGELFF.